A single sample gave rise to the 24 T cell receptor beta chains below, sequenced in a study of blood T cell repertoires in COVID-19. The assay was immunoSEQ multiplex PCR, and TCRdb's table has in-frame clones only and misses some. The sample consists of 150,000 to 200,000 clones, more than 70% of them appearing once. The sequencing sample was made of peripheral blood. These receptors came from a woman aged 30 to 39 with acute or convalescent COVID-19.

The V gene is TRBV12-3 or TRBV12-4, the J gene TRBJ1-5, with D hard to call. Trimming left V 1 base short and J 6 bases short, with 7 bases between. This CDR3 has 13 amino acids. CDR3 residues: CASSLGGGQPQHF. Here the CDR3 DNA reads TGTGCCAGCAGTTTAGGAGGAGGTCAGCCCCAGCATTTT.

This clone was found a few times. The chain joins TRBV14 to TRBJ2-1; D might be TRBD2 (5 bases). The CDR3 length is 14 residues. V was clipped by 4 bases and J by 6 bases, with 13 bases between them. Looked up from germline, CDR1 is SGHDN and CDR2 is FVKESK. The CDR3 region is CASSLQTNSNEQFF. The CDR3 nucleotides read TGTGCCAGCAGCCTTCAGACTAATAGCAATGAGCAGTTCTTC. The whole variable domain, remainder taken from reference TRBV14 and TRBJ2-1, is EAGVTQFPSHSVIEKGQTVTLRCDPISGHDNLYWYRRVMGKEIKFLLHFVKESKQDESGMPNNRFLAERTGGTYSTLKVQPAELEDSGVYFCASSLQTNSNEQFFGPGTRLTVL.

This sequence joins TRBV11-3 and TRBJ2-5, with a weak D call TRBD2 (6 bases). Looked up from germline, CDR1 is SGHNT and CDR2 is YENEEA. V was clipped by 3 bases and J by 1 base, with 9 bases between them. This CDR3 has 14 residues. This chain's CDR3 is CASSFSGLQETQYF. The CDR3 bases are TGTGCCAGCAGCTTCTCGGGACTCCAAGAGACCCAGTACTTC.

The chain has TRBV5-1 and TRBJ2-3, with 8 bases fitting TRBD2. Germline-derived CDR1 and CDR2 are SGHRS and YFSETQ. The CDR3 is 15 amino acids. The junction had 5 bases not matched to a gene; V was cut back by 4 bases and J by 1 base. CDR3 coding DNA: TGCGCCAGCAGCACTAGCGGAGACCGCACAGATACGCAGTATTTT. Amino acids: CASSTSGDRTDTQYF.

The J gene is TRBJ2-5, the V gene TRBV28; D is undetermined. The CDR3 contains 13 residues. Germline CDR1 and CDR2: MDHEN and SYDVKM. V was pared by 10 bases and J by 1 base, with 13 bases between. The CDR3 DNA reads as TGTGCCATCACCCACAGCCTCCAAGAGACCCAGTACTTC. It codes for CAITHSLQETQYF.

V gene TRBV18 combines with J gene TRBJ1-2; no clear D. Germline values: CDR1 KGHSH, CDR2 LQKENI. CDR3 length equals 13 residues. V lost 3 bases, J lost 7 bases, and 12 bases lay in between. CDR3: CASSPLSLSGYTF. The CDR3 bases are TGTGCCAGCTCACCTCTGAGCCTAAGTGGCTACACCTTC.

This clone was detected a few times. This sequence joins TRBV28 and TRBJ1-5, with D perhaps matching TRBD1 (5 bases). Germline V gives CDR1 MDHEN, CDR2 SYDVKM. V dropped 3 bases and J dropped 11 bases, with 14 bases sitting between them. This CDR3 has 13 residues. As DNA, the CDR3 is TGTGCCAGCAGTTTGGTGATGCCAGGGTCCCAGCATTTT. Translated: CASSLVMPGSQHF. The full variable domain, in which reference TRBV28 and TRBJ1-5 provide the parts outside the CDR3, is DVKVTQSSRYLVKRTGEKVFLECVQDMDHENMFWYRQDPGLGLRLIYFSYDVKMKEKGDIPEGYSVSREKKERFSLILESASTNQTSMYLCASSLVMPGSQHFGDGTRLSIL.

The chain couples TRBV28 to TRBJ1-5; 7 nucleotides agree with TRBD1. CDR1 is MDHEN and CDR2 is SYDVKM in the germline V gene. The CDR3 has 16 amino acids. V lost 2 bases and J lost 4; bases outside the gene matches: 8. DNA for the CDR3: TGTGCCAGCAGTTTACCCCGGACAGGCAGGAATCAGCCCCAGCATTTT. Protein product: CASSLPRTGRNQPQHF. The entire variable domain, with the rest obtained from reference TRBV28 and TRBJ1-5, is as follows: DVKVTQSSRYLVKRTGEKVFLECVQDMDHENMFWYRQDPGLGLRLIYFSYDVKMKEKGDIPEGYSVSREKKERFSLILESASTNQTSMYLCASSLPRTGRNQPQHFGDGTRLSIL.

This chain links TRBV28 with TRBJ1-3, with D maybe TRBD1 (6 bases). Deletions cut 8 bases from V and 3 bases from J, with 14 bases between. CDR3 length equals 14 residues. The germline CDR1 and CDR2 sequences are MDHEN and SYDVKM. The CDR3 reads CASLNRVDGNTIYF. The CDR3 DNA sequence: TGTGCCAGCCTTAACAGGGTAGATGGAAACACCATATATTTT.

This sequence joins TRBV7-9 and TRBJ2-5, with a possible D match to TRBD2 (5 bases). The CDR3 contains 14 residues. The V and J ends lost 4 bases and 1 base respectively, with 10 bases between them. Germline CDR1 SEHNR, CDR2 FQNEAQ (reference sequence). The DNA of the CDR3 is TGTGCCAGCAGCTCCCCCCGGGGCCAAGAGACCCAGTACTTC. Translation: CASSSPRGQETQYF.

This clone came up once. The J gene is TRBJ1-3, the V gene TRBV30; no clear D gene. Germline V gene sequence: CDR1 GTSNPN, CDR2 SVGIG (reference sequence). The germline V and J ends were trimmed by 1 base and 3 bases, with 7 bases remaining between them. CDR3 size: 13 residues. In nucleotides, the CDR3 is TGTGCCTGGAGTGCCCTAATTGGAAACACCATATATTTT. It is translated as CAWSALIGNTIYF.

The table lists this clone with a count of one. The rearrangement joins TRBV30 to TRBJ2-5; the D is unclear. Germline loops: CDR1 GTSNPN, CDR2 SVGIG (reference sequence). Between the trimmed V and J ends, which lost 1 base and 2 bases, there was a span of 8 bases. CDR3 length: 13 amino acids. CDR3 amino acids: CAWSDTAQETQYF. As DNA, the CDR3 is TGTGCCTGGAGTGACACAGCTCAAGAGACCCAGTACTTC.

The table lists this clone with a few counts. The chain has TRBV10-3 and TRBJ1-2; 7 bases map to TRBD1. CDR1 ENHRY and CDR2 SYGVKD come from the germline V gene. Trimming removed 9 bases from V and 8 bases from J; junction bases left unmatched: 9. The CDR3 has 12 amino acids. The CDR3 here is CAIPDRAYGYTF. Here the CDR3 DNA reads TGTGCCATACCCGACAGGGCTTACGGCTACACCTTC.

The chain recombines TRBV10-3 with TRBJ2-3, with D tentatively TRBD2 (7 bases). CDR3 size: 12 residues. Per germline, CDR1 ENHRY and CDR2 SYGVKD. V lost 10 bases, J lost 6 bases, and 14 bases lay in between. CDR3 sequence (DNA): TGTGCCACCCGGGGGGCCCCCGATACGCAGTATTTT. Its protein is CATRGAPDTQYF.

The chain employs TRBV5-5 and TRBJ2-1; D is undetermined. V was clipped by 0 bases and J by 7 bases, with 5 bases between them. The CDR3 contains 12 residues. CDR1 is SGHKS, CDR2 YYEKEE, per germline (reference sequence). CDR3 DNA: TGTGCCAGCAGCTTGGGTCCAAATGAGCAGTTCTTC. This gives the protein CASSLGPNEQFF.

V and J are TRBV10-3 and TRBJ2-1; TRBD2 might be the D (6 bases). The CDR3 spans 16 residues. Germline CDR1 reads ENHRY; CDR2 reads SYGVKD. Trimming took off 0 bases at V and 1 base at J, with 10 bases between the two ends. The CDR3 DNA is TGTGCCATCAGTGAGTCGCGGGGAGCTTCCTACAATGAGCAGTTCTTC. Translation: CAISESRGASYNEQFF.

This chain joins TRBV9 and TRBJ1-2, with D unclear. Between the trimmed V and J ends, which lost 0 bases and 2 bases, there was a span of 8 bases. There are 14 residues in the CDR3. Germline V gene sequence: CDR1 SGDLS, CDR2 YYNGEE. For the CDR3, the DNA is TGTGCCAGCAGCGTAGAGCCAGGAAACTATGGCTACACCTTC. Its translation is CASSVEPGNYGYTF. Full variable domain (missing parts from reference TRBV9 and TRBJ1-2): DSGVTQTPKHLITATGQRVTLRCSPRSGDLSVYWYQQSLDQGLQFLIQYYNGEERAKGNILERFSAQQFPDLHSELNLSSLELGDSALYFCASSVEPGNYGYTFGSGTRLTVV.

V usage is TRBV10-2 and J usage is TRBJ2-3, with D perhaps TRBD1 (6 bases). The CDR3 covers 12 residues. Trimming shortened V by 6 bases and J by 6 bases, and 10 bases separated the two germline ends. CDR1 is WSHSY and CDR2 is SAAADI in the germline V gene. CDR3 amino acids: CASSPTGDTQYF. The CDR3 region has the DNA TGCGCCAGCAGCCCAACAGGGGATACGCAGTATTTT.

This clone has a single count. V is TRBV7-9 and J is TRBJ2-2, with TRBD2 matching over 7 bases. Per germline, CDR1 SEHNR and CDR2 FQNEAQ (reference sequence). The CDR3 sequence is 15 residues long. V shed 5 bases and J 4 bases; nucleotides not matched to a gene: 7. The CDR3 spells CASSPWGGFTGELFF. The CDR3 nucleotides are TGTGCCAGCAGCCCCTGGGGGGGATTCACCGGGGAGCTGTTTTTT.

The chain combines TRBV18 with TRBJ2-7, with 8 bases matching TRBD2. The CDR3 runs to 12 residues. Germline values: CDR1 KGHSH, CDR2 LQKENI. The J segment lost 6 bases and the V segment lost 4 bases, leaving 2 bases of the junction unmatched. DNA of the CDR3: TGTGCCAGCTCACGGCGGGAGGCCGAGCAGTACTTC. Protein product: CASSRREAEQYF.

This clone was picked up a small number of times. This chain uses TRBV5-1 with TRBJ2-2; a possible D gene is TRBD2 (6 bases). The germline V and J ends were trimmed by 4 bases and 1 base, with 14 bases remaining between them. The CDR3 contains 16 residues. Germline CDR1 is SGHRS and CDR2 is YFSETQ. The CDR3 sequence is CASSPDPGRNTGELFF. The CDR3 DNA follows: TGCGCCAGCAGCCCCGATCCCGGGAGGAACACCGGGGAGCTGTTTTTT.

This chain uses TRBV28 with TRBJ2-5; TRBD2 matches 7 bases. The CDR3 is 16 amino acids. J lost 1 base, V lost 7 bases, and 12 bases had no gene match. Germline CDR1 reads MDHEN; CDR2 reads SYDVKM. CDR3 residues: CASIRGEGTFQETQYF. As DNA, the CDR3 is TGTGCCAGCATACGGGGGGAGGGGACCTTCCAAGAGACCCAGTACTTC.

The chain combines TRBV13 with TRBJ1-1; D is unresolved. CDR3 length: 11 residues. Trimming removed 6 bases at V and 5 bases at J, with 7 bases between. Per germline, CDR1 PRHDT and CDR2 FYEKMQ (reference sequence). The CDR3 protein is CASRRRTEAFF. The CDR3 nucleotides are TGTGCCAGCAGACGGAGGACTGAAGCTTTCTTT.

This sequence joins TRBV27 and TRBJ2-7, with a possible D match to TRBD1 (5 bases). V gave up 6 bases and J gave up 6 bases, with 18 bases separating them. Germline CDR1 is MNHEY and CDR2 is SMNVEV (reference sequence). There are 14 residues in the CDR3. Here the CDR3 DNA reads TGTGCCAGCAGGGGGCCGGGCTGGGCCGGCGAGCAGTACTTC. It specifies CASRGPGWAGEQYF.